Listed below are T cell receptor beta chains from one sample, sequenced in a study of T cell repertoires in cytomegalovirus infection. Using its own MiXCR run on the reads, TCRdb lists one record per CDR3 protein. The data show some 600,000 distinct CDR3 sequences, with approximately 24% seen just once and 7% to 9% held by the top ten. The specimen sequenced was CD8+ T cells from PBMCs. The receptors originated from a human donor in good health (CMV status not recorded). Some clones in this sample may be carry-over from other donors' samples. Both conserved end residues are part of each CDR3. Each record gives: V gene, J gene, CDR3 length, CDR3 protein.

TRBV6-2/TRBV6-3	TRBJ2-1	11	CASSEPRSQFF
TRBV20-1	TRBJ2-1	14	CSAPTGNAVNEQFF
TRBV14	TRBJ2-7	15	CASSQARGGAYEQYF
TRBV7-9	TRBJ2-5	14	CASSSSTGWLPQYF
TRBV20-1	TRBJ2-3	15	CSAWTGEPYTDTQYF
TRBV20-1	TRBJ2-1	17	CSARGTSGVRSYNEQFF
TRBV6-2/TRBV6-3	TRBJ2-3	15	CASSRNIESTDTQYF
TRBV7-2	TRBJ1-2	14	CASSFQGGLYGYTF
TRBV5-1	TRBJ2-3	18	CASKGGGLAGVSADTQYF
TRBV4-2	TRBJ1-2	13	CASSQVKDYGYTF
TRBV6-1	TRBJ2-1	16	CASSFLAGSSYNEQFF
TRBV6-5	TRBJ2-3	14	CASSYASEGDTQYF
TRBV6-5	TRBJ2-3	14	CASSYRAGRDTQYF
TRBV9	TRBJ2-2	15	CASSPSGVNTGELFF
TRBV6-1	TRBJ2-3	16	CASSEMVGLATDTQYF
TRBV20-1	TRBJ1-5	15	CSASNEGQNNQPQHF
TRBV12-5	TRBJ1-1	15	CASGFGGSDNTEAFF
TRBV20-1	TRBJ1-2	11	CSAPWGNGYTF
TRBV28	TRBJ2-5	14	CASSSPGGSETQYF
TRBV6-2/TRBV6-3	TRBJ1-5	16	CASSVPQEQQNQPQHF
TRBV20-1	TRBJ2-7	14	CSARPRGRFYEQYF
TRBV6-2/TRBV6-3	TRBJ1-1	15	CANSPTTGANTEAFF
TRBV5-1	TRBJ2-5	16	CASSLYGGGIQETQYF
TRBV19	TRBJ2-1	14	CASRAGTDYNEQFF
TRBV10-3	TRBJ2-2	16	CAISERGQLNTGELFF
TRBV4-2	TRBJ1-2	17	CASSQVADGYLHYGYTF
TRBV6-6	TRBJ2-3	13	CASSYSWTDTQYF
TRBV19	TRBJ2-7	12	CASAQGPHEQYF
TRBV7-9	TRBJ1-1	13	CASSLGQGDEAFF
TRBV10-3	TRBJ2-1	12	CAISDLEGEQFF
TRBV25-1	TRBJ1-1	15	CASIATAGSVAEAFF
TRBV7-2	TRBJ2-1	19	CASSLETFTRTSGGNEQFF
TRBV7-8	TRBJ2-6	17	CASSPGQLYSGANVLTF
TRBV29-1	TRBJ2-7	16	CSVEGLAGKSSYEQYF
TRBV6-1	TRBJ2-3	16	CASRRRTIPSTDTQYF
TRBV7-6	TRBJ2-1	12	CPSSLGANEQFF
TRBV20-1	TRBJ1-2	12	CSASGSNYGYTF
TRBV2	TRBJ2-7	14	CVSSERGVDYEQYF
TRBV4-1	TRBJ1-2	15	CASSPNRFGIDGYTF
TRBV18	TRBJ2-1	18	CASSPPGGFRGPGNEQFF
TRBV25-1	TRBJ2-1	15	CASSDPGRSITEQFF
TRBV25-1	TRBJ2-1	15	CASSLTGARGLEQFF
TRBV6-5	TRBJ1-5	18	CASSPRTGGGFLYQPQHF
TRBV7-2	TRBJ1-2	16	CASSLQLIDRGEGYTF
TRBV4-1	TRBJ2-7	15	CASSQGLGSSYEQYF
TRBV14	TRBJ1-2	13	CASSQARNYGYTF
TRBV7-2	TRBJ2-2	17	CASSLGLPLLNTGELFF
TRBV11-2	TRBJ2-1	15	CASSLVPRGVYEQFF